These 2 T cell receptor beta chains were all obtained from the same sample, sequenced in a study of blood T cell repertoires in COVID-19. Assay used: immunoSEQ multiplex PCR; TCRdb lists only in-frame clones, some missing. Among approximately 360,000 clones listed, around 92% were seen once. The sample was peripheral blood. The receptors derive from a man in his forties with acute or convalescent COVID-19.

This rearrangement joins TRBV7-9 to TRBJ1-2; D is unresolved. There are 16 residues in the CDR3. V lost 5 bases to trimming and J lost 3 bases, with 19 bases between them. Germline assignment: CDR1 SEHNR and CDR2 FQNEAQ (reference sequence). The CDR3 DNA follows: TGTGCCAGCAGCCCTCGACACGGACTTGTCGACTATGGCTACACCTTC. As protein: CASSPRHGLVDYGYTF.

The chain is built from TRBV19 and TRBJ2-1; D is perhaps TRBD1 (6 bases). V was clipped by 2 bases and J by 3 bases, with 17 bases between them. Germline assignment: CDR1 LNHDA and CDR2 SQIVND (reference sequence). The CDR3 runs 17 residues. CDR3 amino acids: CASSIPLTGNLYNEQFF. The CDR3 bases are TGTGCCAGTAGTATACCCCTCACAGGGAATCTCTACAATGAGCAGTTCTTC.